The 13 T cell receptor beta chains given below trace back to one sample, sequenced in a study of CD8+ T cells in alopecia areata. Extracted RNA was reverse transcribed, and the resulting cDNA served as sequencing template. Sequencing was performed with immunoSEQ multiplex PCR; in TCRdb, only in-frame clones are kept and a portion is missing. The table records roughly 170,000 clones, about 60% of them present only once. Noted treatment: oral pan-JAK inhibitor, 5-10 mg twice daily. The sequencing used CD8+ T cells sorted from blood, collected at week 24, from a patient treated with tofacitinib. These receptors all come from a human donor with alopecia areata.

This chain uses TRBV30 with TRBJ2-1; D call uncertain. This CDR3 is built from 14 residues. Germline V gene data show CDR1 as GTSNPN and CDR2 as SVGIG (reference sequence). V was shortened by 4 bases and J by 0 bases, with 10 bases between the two germline ends. CDR3 in DNA: TGTGCCTGGAACTTCGGTAGCTCCTACAATGAGCAGTTCTTC. Amino acid sequence: CAWNFGSSYNEQFF.

This chain connects TRBV7-2 to TRBJ2-1; TRBD2 aligns across 11 bases. The germline CDR1 and CDR2 sequences are SGHTA and FQGNSA. V lost 9 bases to trimming and J lost 4 bases; unmatched junction nucleotides: 8. This CDR3 has 15 residues. DNA of the CDR3: TGTGCCAGACCTGCGCCTAGCGGGGGGTACAATGAGCAGTTCTTC. It encodes CARPAPSGGYNEQFF.

On this clone itself: A much larger clone lies a single base off, so this may be a read error. The same CDR3 arises from other DNA sequences in this sample as well. The V gene is TRBV7-9, the J gene TRBJ1-1; no clear D. Deletions cut 1 base from V and 1 base from J, with 4 bases between. Germline V gene lookup returns CDR1 SEHNR and CDR2 FQNEAQ (reference sequence). The CDR3 is 13 amino acids. The CDR3 protein is CASSLGQNTEAFF. DNA of the CDR3: TGTGCCAGCAGCTTAGGTCAGAACACTGAAGCTTTCTTT.

This rearrangement joins TRBV29-1 to TRBJ2-5; perhaps TRBD2 as D (6 bases). There are 12 residues in the CDR3. The germline gives CDR1 SQVTM, CDR2 ANQGSEA. Trimming took 3 bases from V and 4 from J, leaving 9 bases between them. The CDR3 reads CSVDRGGETQYF. The CDR3 DNA reads TGCAGCGTTGATCGGGGAGGAGAGACCCAGTACTTC.

The chain joins TRBV7-9 to TRBJ1-2; 7 bases map to TRBD1. V dropped 5 bases and J dropped 7; count of bases not matched to a gene: 10. This CDR3 comprises 14 residues. CDR1 is SEHNR, CDR2 FQNEAQ, per germline (reference sequence). CDR3 DNA sequence: TGTGCCAGCAGCCCGCGTCGAGACAGGGTTGGCTACACCTTC. Translated: CASSPRRDRVGYTF.

The chain has TRBV4-1 and TRBJ1-2, with D hard to call. Germline CDR1 is MGHRA and CDR2 is YSYEKL. Trimming left V 0 bases short and J 5 bases short, with 7 bases between. The CDR3 length is 13 residues. CDR3 DNA: TGCGCCAGCAGCCAAGATTTACAGTATGGCTACACCTTC. Its translation is CASSQDLQYGYTF.

By proportion, this clone is medium-sized. The genes are TRBV6-6 and TRBJ2-7; no clear D. Trimming left V 0 bases short and J 4 bases short, with 7 bases between. Germline values: CDR1 MNHNY, CDR2 SVGAGI (reference sequence). The CDR3 spans 13 residues. This CDR3 is CASSYSNLYEQYF. The DNA of the CDR3 is TGTGCCAGCAGTTACTCGAATCTATACGAGCAGTACTTC.

This clone came up a few times. Other DNA sequences of this sample code for an identical CDR3. The rearrangement links TRBV13 to TRBJ2-7; D is ambiguous. The CDR3 is 13 residues long. The germline CDR1 and CDR2 sequences are PRHDT and FYEKMQ (reference sequence). Trimming removed 0 bases at V and 1 base at J, with 4 bases between. The CDR3: CASSLGRSYEQYF. CDR3 coding DNA: TGTGCCAGCAGCTTAGGCAGATCCTACGAGCAGTACTTC.

This sequence joins TRBV4-2 and TRBJ2-3; D is undetermined. V was trimmed by 0 bases and J by 2 bases, leaving 9 bases between them. CDR3 length: 15 amino acids. The germline V gene encodes CDR1 LGHNA and CDR2 YNFKEQ. CDR3 sequence reads: CASSQETYTTDTQYF. The CDR3 DNA is TGTGCCAGCAGCCAAGAAACCTATACCACAGATACGCAGTATTTT.

J is TRBJ2-7 and V is TRBV30, with TRBD2 as a possible D gene (5 bases). Per the germline V gene, CDR1 is GTSNPN and CDR2 is SVGIG (reference sequence). This CDR3 has 10 residues. Deletions cut 2 bases from V and 10 bases from J, with 9 bases between. CDR3 region: CAWSKGEQYF. The CDR3 region has the DNA TGTGCCTGGAGTAAGGGAGAACAGTACTTC.

The chain has TRBV7-2 and TRBJ1-4; 8 nucleotides align to TRBD1. The length of the CDR3 is 16 residues. V was clipped by 3 bases and J by 7 bases; unmatched bases: 10. Germline V gives CDR1 SGHTA, CDR2 FQGNSA. In nucleotides, the CDR3 is TGTGCCAGCAGCTTGTGTCCAAGGACAGGGTGTGAAAAACTGTTTTTT. It codes for CASSLCPRTGCEKLFF.

The V call is TRBV13, the J call TRBJ2-3; D is possibly TRBD1 (5 bases). Per germline, CDR1 PRHDT and CDR2 FYEKMQ (reference sequence). V dropped 5 bases and J dropped 5 bases, with 17 bases sitting between them. CDR3 length: 15 amino acids. CDR3 sequence (DNA): TGTGCCAGCAGCACCCGCCGGGCAGGGATAGATACGCAGTATTTT. This codes for CASSTRRAGIDTQYF.

The chain links TRBV11-2 to TRBJ2-5, with D perhaps given as TRBD1 or TRBD2 (5 bases each). Trimming took 4 bases from V and 0 from J, leaving 9 bases between them. Germline loops: CDR1 SGHAT, CDR2 FQNNGV. This CDR3 contains 14 residues. The CDR3 DNA reads as TGTGCCAGCAGCTCCCGGGACGACCAAGAGACCCAGTACTTC. Translation: CASSSRDDQETQYF.